A selection of T cell receptor beta chains follows, all from one sample in a study of beta chain features in type 1 diabetes. Profiling relied on immunoSEQ multiplex PCR, and the TCRdb table lists in-frame clones only, not all of them. Of about 160,000 clones in the sample, roughly 8% are singletons; the top ten hold over 0.5%. Sample: central memory CD4+ T cells from blood. These TCRs come from a woman aged 18-30 years with type 1 diabetes. Both conserved end residues are part of each CDR3. Each record gives: J gene, clone size, D gene, V gene, CDR3 protein, CDR3 DNA. The D gene is left open where the match is weak. Clone sizes are given selectively: once, few, many, or a class where the clone is expanded.

TRBJ1-3 | NA | NA | TRBV6-5 | CASSYSPRSGNTIYF | TGTGCCAGCAGTTACTCCCCCCGCTCTGGAAACACCATATATTTT
TRBJ2-3 | NA | TRBD1 | TRBV2 | CASTRQGLTDTQYF | TGTGCCAGCACTAGACAGGGTTTGACAGATACGCAGTATTTT
TRBJ2-7 | few | TRBD1 | TRBV6-5 | CASSRSQGAGEQYF | TGTGCCAGCAGCCGATCACAGGGGGCTGGTGAGCAGTACTTC
TRBJ2-7 | many | TRBD1 | TRBV11-2 | CASSPSPRTGEYF | TGTGCCAGCAGCCCATCCCCGAGGACAGGGGAGTACTTC
TRBJ2-1 | few | NA | TRBV7-2 | CASTSRSVHNEQFF | TGTGCCAGCACCTCCCGTAGCGTCCACAATGAGCAGTTCTTC
TRBJ1-1 | many | TRBD1 | TRBV11-2 | CASSFGQGNTEAFF | TGTGCCAGCAGCTTCGGACAGGGGAACACTGAAGCTTTCTTT
TRBJ1-3 | NA | TRBD1 | TRBV30 | CAWSRQGGYTIYF | TGTGCCTGGAGCCGACAGGGGGGTTACACCATATATTTT
TRBJ2-3 | few | NA | TRBV5-1 | CASSLPRESTDTQYF | TGCGCCAGCAGCTTGCCGAGGGAATCCACAGATACGCAGTATTTT
TRBJ2-7 | few | TRBD1 | TRBV7-2 | CASSLGQGVGEQYF | TGTGCCAGCAGCTTGGGACAGGGAGTTGGCGAGCAGTACTTC
TRBJ2-6 | few | TRBD1 | TRBV15 | CATSVQGAGANVLTF | TGTGCCACCAGCGTCCAGGGGGCAGGGGCCAACGTCCTGACTTTC
TRBJ1-2 | many | NA | TRBV2 | CASNQQGYGYTF | TGTGCCAGCAATCAACAGGGATATGGCTACACCTTC
TRBJ1-1 | few | NA | TRBV5-1 | CASSFGGMGTEAFF | TGCGCCAGCAGCTTCGGAGGGATGGGCACTGAAGCTTTCTTT
TRBJ2-7 | few | NA | TRBV5-1 | CASSVQGAAGEQYF | TGCGCCAGCAGCGTGCAGGGAGCGGCGGGAGAGCAGTACTTC
TRBJ1-4 | NA | TRBD1 | TRBV11-2 | CASSFTGDLRGKLFF | TGTGCCAGCAGCTTCACAGGGGACCTTCGCGGAAAACTGTTTTTT
TRBJ2-5 | NA | TRBD2 | TRBV4-1 | CASSQTEGLAGGTQETQYF | TGCGCCAGCAGCCAAACCGAGGGACTAGCGGGGGGCACCCAAGAGACCCAGTACTTC
TRBJ2-7 | few | NA | TRBV29-1 | CSVESSSYEQYF | TGCAGCGTTGAGTCTAGCTCCTACGAGCAGTACTTC
TRBJ2-3 | few | TRBD2 | TRBV9 | CASSVAGGRTDTQYF | TGTGCCAGCAGCGTAGCGGGAGGCCGCACAGATACGCAGTATTTT
TRBJ2-7 | NA | TRBD2 | TRBV28 | CASSTSTEYEQYF | TGTGCCAGCTCGACTAGCACCGAATACGAGCAGTACTTC
TRBJ2-1 | NA | NA | TRBV4-2 | CASSPASTGTQQFF | TGTGCCAGCAGCCCAGCCTCCACAGGGACCCAGCAGTTCTTC
TRBJ2-3 | NA | TRBD1 | TRBV5-4 | CASSLDRGRVTDTQYF | TGTGCCAGCAGCTTGGACAGGGGGCGCGTCACAGATACGCAGTATTTT
TRBJ2-6 | NA | NA | TRBV10-3 | CAISDLDGSSGANVLTF | TGTGCCATCAGTGACCTCGACGGGTCTTCTGGGGCCAACGTCCTGACTTTC
TRBJ1-1 | NA | TRBD1 | TRBV7-9 | CASSPRTGQDTEAFF | TGTGCCAGCAGCCCGAGGACAGGGCAGGACACTGAAGCTTTCTTT
TRBJ2-2 | few | NA | TRBV5-1 | CASSLYGGGNTGELFF | TGCGCCAGCAGCTTGTATGGCGGGGGCAACACCGGGGAGCTGTTTTTT
TRBJ2-5 | NA | NA | TRBV28 | CASSLWSGETQYF | TGTGCCAGCAGTTTGTGGTCCGGAGAGACCCAGTACTTC
TRBJ2-1 | few | NA | TRBV5-1 | CASSSTWRADNEQFF | TGCGCCAGCAGCTCGACGTGGAGGGCAGACAATGAGCAGTTCTTC
TRBJ1-6 | few | TRBD1 | TRBV6-1 | CASRIQGTKHSPLHF | TGTGCCAGCAGAATACAGGGGACAAAACATTCACCCCTCCACTTT
TRBJ2-3 | few | NA | TRBV7-3 | CASSLSGIEADTQYF | TGTGCCAGCAGCTTAAGCGGGATAGAGGCAGATACGCAGTATTTT